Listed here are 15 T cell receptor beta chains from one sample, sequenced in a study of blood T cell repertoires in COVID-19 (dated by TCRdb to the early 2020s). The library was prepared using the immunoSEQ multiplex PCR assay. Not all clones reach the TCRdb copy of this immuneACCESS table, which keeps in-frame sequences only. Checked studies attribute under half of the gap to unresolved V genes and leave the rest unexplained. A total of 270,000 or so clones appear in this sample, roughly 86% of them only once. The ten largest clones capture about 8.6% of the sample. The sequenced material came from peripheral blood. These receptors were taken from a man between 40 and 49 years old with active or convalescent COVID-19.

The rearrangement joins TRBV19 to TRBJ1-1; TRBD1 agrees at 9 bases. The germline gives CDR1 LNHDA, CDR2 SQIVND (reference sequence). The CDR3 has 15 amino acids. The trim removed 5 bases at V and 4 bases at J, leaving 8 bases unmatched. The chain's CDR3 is CASSPGQGIFTEAFF. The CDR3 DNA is TGTGCCAGTAGTCCGGGACAGGGCATCTTCACTGAAGCTTTCTTT.

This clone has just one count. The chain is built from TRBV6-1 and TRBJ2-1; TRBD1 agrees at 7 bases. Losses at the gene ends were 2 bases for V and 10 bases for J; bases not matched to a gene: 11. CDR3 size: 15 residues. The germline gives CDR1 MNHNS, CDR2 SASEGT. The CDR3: CASSEPQSGTEEQFF. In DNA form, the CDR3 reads TGTGCCAGCAGTGAACCACAATCGGGGACAGAAGAGCAGTTCTTC.

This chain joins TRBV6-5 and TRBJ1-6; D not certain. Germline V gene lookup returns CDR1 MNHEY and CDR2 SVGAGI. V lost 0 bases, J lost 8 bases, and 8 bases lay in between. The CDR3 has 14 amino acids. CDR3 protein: CASSYSADDSPLHF. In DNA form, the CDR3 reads TGTGCCAGCAGTTACTCGGCAGATGATTCACCCCTCCACTTT.

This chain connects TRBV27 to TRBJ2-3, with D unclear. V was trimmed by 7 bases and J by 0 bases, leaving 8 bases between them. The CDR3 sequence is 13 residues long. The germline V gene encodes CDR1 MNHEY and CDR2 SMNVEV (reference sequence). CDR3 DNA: TGTGCCAGCAAGAAGACAAGCACAGATACGCAGTATTTT. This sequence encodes CASKKTSTDTQYF.

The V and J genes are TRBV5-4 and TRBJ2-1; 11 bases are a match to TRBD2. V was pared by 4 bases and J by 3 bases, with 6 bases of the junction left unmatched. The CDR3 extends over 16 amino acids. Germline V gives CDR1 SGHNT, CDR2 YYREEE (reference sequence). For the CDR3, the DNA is TGTGCCAGCAGCGGAGGGACTAGCGGAGGCTACAATGAGCAGTTCTTC. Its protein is CASSGGTSGGYNEQFF.

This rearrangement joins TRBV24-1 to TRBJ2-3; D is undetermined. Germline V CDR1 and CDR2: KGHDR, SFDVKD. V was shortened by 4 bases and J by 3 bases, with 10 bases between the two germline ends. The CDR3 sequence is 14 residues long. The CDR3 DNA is TGTGCCACCAGTGACCCCGTGTCGACAGATACGCAGTATTTT. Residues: CATSDPVSTDTQYF.

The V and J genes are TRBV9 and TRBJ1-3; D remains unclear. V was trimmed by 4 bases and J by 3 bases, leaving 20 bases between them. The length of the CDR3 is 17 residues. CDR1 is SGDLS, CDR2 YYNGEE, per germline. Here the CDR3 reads CASSRSERAFFGNTIYF. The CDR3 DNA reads TGTGCCAGCAGCCGCAGCGAGAGGGCCTTTTTTGGAAACACCATATATTTT.

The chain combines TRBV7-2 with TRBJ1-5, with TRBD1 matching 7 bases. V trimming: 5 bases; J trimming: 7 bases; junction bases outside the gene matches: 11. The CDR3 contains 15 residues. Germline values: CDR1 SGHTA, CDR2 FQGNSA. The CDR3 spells CASSTRQGAGQPQHF. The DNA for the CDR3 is TGTGCCAGCAGCACACGACAGGGAGCGGGCCAGCCCCAGCATTTT.

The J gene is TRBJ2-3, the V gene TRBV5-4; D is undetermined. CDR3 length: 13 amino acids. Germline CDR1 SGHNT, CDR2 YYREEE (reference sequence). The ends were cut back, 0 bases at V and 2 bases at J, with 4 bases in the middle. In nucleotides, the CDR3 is TGTGCCAGCAGCTTGGGAGACACAGATACGCAGTATTTT. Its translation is CASSLGDTDTQYF.

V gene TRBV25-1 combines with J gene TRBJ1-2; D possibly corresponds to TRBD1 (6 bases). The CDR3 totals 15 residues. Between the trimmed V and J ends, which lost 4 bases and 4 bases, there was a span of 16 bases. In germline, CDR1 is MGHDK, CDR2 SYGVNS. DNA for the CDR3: TGTGCCAGCAGTGCTCTGGACAGTCCTCTCTATGGCTACACCTTC. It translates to CASSALDSPLYGYTF.

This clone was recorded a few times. The CDR3 DNA reads as TGTGCCAGCAGCTTCACAGGGGTAAGTCAGCCCCAGCATTTT. This codes for CASSFTGVSQPQHF. The chain recombines TRBV11-2 with TRBJ1-5; 7 bases fit TRBD1. Germline V gives CDR1 SGHAT, CDR2 FQNNGV. The CDR3 has 14 amino acids. The V segment lost 3 bases and the J segment 6 bases; nucleotides outside the gene matches: 5.

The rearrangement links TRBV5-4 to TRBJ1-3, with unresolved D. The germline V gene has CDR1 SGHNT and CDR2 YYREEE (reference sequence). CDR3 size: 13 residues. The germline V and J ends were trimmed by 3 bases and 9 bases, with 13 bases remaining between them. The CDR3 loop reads CASSYAESGTIYF. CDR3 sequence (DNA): TGTGCCAGCAGCTATGCTGAATCGGGCACCATATATTTT.

The CDR3 DNA is TGTGCCAGCAGCAATAGAAATTCACCCCTCCACTTT. Protein product: CASSNRNSPLHF. The V gene is TRBV7-9, the J gene TRBJ1-6; no reliable D call. V was pared by 5 bases and J by 7 bases, with 6 bases between. Germline V CDR1 and CDR2: SEHNR, FQNEAQ (reference sequence). The CDR3 covers 12 residues.

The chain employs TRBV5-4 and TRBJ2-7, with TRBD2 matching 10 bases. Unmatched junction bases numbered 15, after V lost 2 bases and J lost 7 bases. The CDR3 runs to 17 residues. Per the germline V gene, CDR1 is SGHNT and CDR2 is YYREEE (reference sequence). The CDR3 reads CASSFERASGRGGEQYF. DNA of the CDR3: TGTGCCAGCAGCTTTGAGAGGGCTAGCGGGAGAGGAGGAGAGCAGTACTTC. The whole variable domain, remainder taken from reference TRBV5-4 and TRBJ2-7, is ETGVTQSPTHLIKTRGQQVTLRCSSQSGHNTVSWYQQALGQGPQFIFQYYREEENGRGNFPPRFSGLQFPNYSSELNVNALELDDSALYLCASSFERASGRGGEQYFGPGTRLTVT.

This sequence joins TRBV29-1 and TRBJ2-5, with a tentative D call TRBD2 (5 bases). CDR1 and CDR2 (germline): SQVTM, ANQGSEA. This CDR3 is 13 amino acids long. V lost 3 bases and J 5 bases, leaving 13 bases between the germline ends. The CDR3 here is CSVERVVAETQYF. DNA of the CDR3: TGCAGCGTTGAGAGGGTCGTGGCGGAGACCCAGTACTTC.